Given below is one T cell receptor beta chain in context. These data originate in a study of cytomegalovirus exposure and HLA in healthy donors. This CDR3 is 18 amino acids long. Primers for the PCR totalled 60 Vbeta and 13 Jbeta. TCRdb's copy holds only in-frame clones and misses some; the assay was immunoSEQ multiplex PCR. The sample holds 200,000 to 250,000 clones, about 89% seen once. The chain uses TRBV1 and TRBJ2-5; the table assigns TRBD2, which was not confirmed against the DNA. The J call could be wrong; TRBJ2-7 is a better fit for the DNA end. TRBV1 is a listed pseudogene. Sample: PBMCs. The TCR sequence derives from a woman aged 18-35 years in good health and CMV-seronegative. The CDR3 sequence: CTSSQVPPASGRSYEQYF. DNA for the CDR3: TGCACCAGCAGCCAAGTCCCACCCGCTAGCGGGCGTTCCTACGAGCAGTACTTC.